A single T cell receptor (beta chain) is shown here with its context. The V gene's germline CDR1 is SGHVS and CDR2 FNYEAQ. Between the trimmed V and J ends, which lost 3 bases and 3 bases, there was a span of 18 bases. The CDR3 is 16 residues long. PCR involved 60 Vbeta and 13 Jbeta primers. This table comes from immunoSEQ multiplex PCR, and its TCRdb copy is limited to in-frame clones, with some not included. The data hold roughly 89,000 clones, with roughly 76% observed a single time. The sample comes from a study of cytomegalovirus exposure and HLA in healthy donors. What was sequenced was PBMCs. The chain has TRBV7-6 and TRBJ2-7, with D tentatively TRBD2 (7 bases). The receptor comes from a woman aged 25-40 years in good health and CMV-seronegative. The CDR3 DNA follows: TGTGCCAGCAGCTTCCTGCGGGGGCCTTCGAGCTACGAGCAGTACTTC. This translates into CASSFLRGPSSYEQYF. Supplemented by reference TRBV7-6 and TRBJ2-7, the full variable domain reads GAGVSQSPRYKVTKRGQDVALRCDPISGHVSLYWYRQALGQGPEFLTYFNYEAQQDKSGLPNDRFSAERPEGSISTLTIQRTEQRDSAMYRCASSFLRGPSSYEQYFGPGTRLTVT.